This entry lists 24 T cell receptor beta chains sequenced from one sample in a study of T cells in Graves' hyperthyroidism and ophthalmopathy. TCR beta CDR3 sequences were amplified from RNA transcripts. First-round RT-PCR targeting the TCR CDR3 was performed with the HTBI primer set. TCRdb called the multiplex PCR reads again in MiXCR, with one record for every CDR3 protein. The sample carries 30,000 to 40,000 distinct CDR3 sequences, 49% recorded once. The source material was blood. Source of these receptors: a woman between 45 and 60 years old with Graves' hyperthyroidism that later progressed to Graves' ophthalmopathy.

The rearrangement links TRBV6-5 to TRBJ1-2; D is unresolved. Trimming removed 5 bases at V and 12 bases at J, with 13 bases between. Germline V gene data show CDR1 as MNHEY and CDR2 as SVGAGI. This CDR3 is 11 amino acids long. This chain's CDR3 is CASSRISGNTF. As DNA, the CDR3 is TGTGCCAGCAGTCGTATCTCTGGAAACACCTTC.

V and J are TRBV6-6 and TRBJ2-7, with D hard to call. The CDR3 is 12 residues long. The germline V gene encodes CDR1 MNHNY and CDR2 SVGAGI (reference sequence). The ends were cut back, 6 bases at V and 6 bases at J, with 12 bases in the middle. The CDR3 DNA sequence: TGTGCCAGCAGGTCCCTGGGCGTCGAGCAGTACTTC. This codes for CASRSLGVEQYF.

This clonotype was detected a few times. Possible read error: a much larger clone is one base away. The chain is built from TRBV30 and TRBJ2-7; no clear D. CDR1 and CDR2 (germline): GTSNPN, SVGIG (reference sequence). The CDR3 consists of 11 residues. CDR3 DNA sequence: TGTGCCTGGAGTAATAACTACGGGCAGTACTTC. Its translation: CAWSNNYGQYF.

This clonotype was recorded only once. The junction does not match germline at one end; this may be a read error. The V call is TRBV15, the J call TRBJ2-3, with D unresolved. CDR3 size: 15 residues. Germline CDR1 reads LNHNV; CDR2 reads YYDKDF (reference sequence). The CDR3 region has the DNA TGTGCCGCCAGCAGTGAGTCGAGTTCCGGAGATACGCAGTATTTT. Translation: CAASSESSSGDTQYF.

This clonotype is medium-sized by share. The DNA for the CDR3 is TGCAGCGTAAATTCGGGCAGGGCGAGCTCCTACAATGAGCAGTTCTTC. As protein: CSVNSGRASSYNEQFF. The genes are TRBV29-1 and TRBJ2-1; D may be TRBD1 (5 bases). Germline V gene lookup returns CDR1 SQVTM and CDR2 ANQGSEA. The CDR3 length is 16 residues. V lost 6 bases and J lost 0, with 18 bases in between.

This rearrangement joins TRBV5-1 to TRBJ1-2, with unresolved D. CDR3 size: 13 residues. Germline loops: CDR1 SGHRS, CDR2 YFSETQ. Trimming took off 0 bases at V and 12 bases at J, with 15 bases between the two ends. The CDR3 reads CASSLGLTPGNTF. CDR3 coding DNA: TGCGCCAGCAGCTTGGGCTTAACCCCTGGAAACACCTTC.

This clonotype was counted at least ten times. CDR3 DNA sequence: TGTGCCAGCAGCCTACAGGGGAACGGCTACACCTTC. Amino acids: CASSLQGNGYTF. This rearrangement joins TRBV2 to TRBJ1-2; TRBD1 matches at 7 bases. The ends lost 6 bases at V and 8 bases at J; junction bases unmatched: 6. The CDR3 covers 12 residues. Per germline, CDR1 SNHLY and CDR2 FYNNEI.

This clonotype has ten or more counts. The chain couples TRBV14 to TRBJ2-1, with TRBD2 identical over 10 bases. Trimming took 1 base from V and 3 from J; bases not matched to a gene: 12. Looked up from germline, CDR1 is SGHDN and CDR2 is FVKESK. The CDR3 covers 19 residues. CDR3 nucleotide sequence: TGTGCCAGCAGCCAAGTACAACCCCGACTAGCGGGTATCTACAATGAGCAGTTCTTC. Its translation: CASSQVQPRLAGIYNEQFF.

The gene calls are TRBV29-1 and TRBJ1-4, with 9 bases matching TRBD1. Germline V gives CDR1 SQVTM, CDR2 ANQGSEA. The length of the CDR3 is 14 residues. V was pared by 6 bases and J by 8 bases, with 10 bases of the junction left unmatched. CDR3 region: CSVERTGEGEKLFF. In DNA form, the CDR3 reads TGCAGCGTAGAGCGGACAGGGGAGGGGGAAAAACTGTTTTTT.

The genes are TRBV18 and TRBJ2-5; 12 bases match TRBD1. The length of the CDR3 is 15 residues. The V and J ends lost 4 bases and 9 bases, in that order; junction bases with no gene match: 9. The germline V gene encodes CDR1 KGHSH and CDR2 LQKENI. The CDR3 sequence: CASSRDGTGGLAQYF. CDR3 DNA sequence: TGTGCCAGCTCACGAGACGGGACAGGGGGCTTGGCCCAGTACTTC.

This clonotype was counted many times. V usage is TRBV30 and J usage is TRBJ2-7; the D gene is possibly TRBD1 (5 bases). Trimming removed 2 bases from V and 4 bases from J, with 9 bases in between. CDR3 length equals 12 residues. The germline gives CDR1 GTSNPN, CDR2 SVGIG (reference sequence). Here the CDR3 reads CAWSTGPYEQYF. The CDR3 DNA reads as TGTGCCTGGAGTACAGGACCTTACGAGCAGTACTTC. Drawing the rest from reference TRBV30 and TRBJ2-7, the complete variable domain is SQTIHQWPATLVQPVGSPLSLECTVEGTSNPNLYWYRQAAGRGLQLLFYSVGIGQISSEVPQNLSASRPQDRQFILSSKKLLLSDSGFYLCAWSTGPYEQYFGPGTRLTVT.

This clonotype was counted once. J is TRBJ1-4 and V is TRBV7-9; D remains unclear. This CDR3 region has 20 residues. Germline V gene data show CDR1 as SEHNR and CDR2 as FQNEAQ (reference sequence). The V end lost 1 base, the J end lost 7 bases, and 28 bases lay between the germline ends. The CDR3 nucleotides are TGTGCCAGCAGCTTAGTCAATAGGTTGACTACGCAGGCGAACACTGAAAAACTGTTTTTT. This encodes CASSLVNRLTTQANTEKLFF.

This clonotype was recorded once. Without the conserved terminal phenylalanine or tryptophan, this CDR3 likely stems from a read error. The gene calls are TRBV20-1 and TRBJ1-1; 9 nucleotides align to TRBD1. Per the germline V gene, CDR1 is DFQATT and CDR2 is SNEGSKA (reference sequence). The CDR3 consists of 15 residues. CDR3 nucleotides: TGCAGCGCGGCCCCCCGGACAGGGGCGAACACTGAAGCTTTCCTT. Its protein product is CSAAPRTGANTEAFL.

This clonotype was recorded many times. The chain recombines TRBV12-3 or TRBV12-4 with TRBJ2-1, with 9 bases lining up with TRBD2. The CDR3 is made up of 15 amino acids. With V trimmed by 3 bases and J by 7 bases, 7 bases remained unmatched. CDR3 amino acids: CASSFAGGGVNEQFF. The CDR3 nucleotides read TGTGCCAGCAGTTTTGCGGGAGGGGGGGTAAATGAGCAGTTCTTC.

The chain has TRBV18 and TRBJ2-7, with 8 bases fitting TRBD2. The CDR3 is made up of 14 amino acids. Germline lookup yields CDR1 KGHSH and CDR2 LQKENI. V was pared by 6 bases and J by 3 bases, with 7 bases of the junction left unmatched. The CDR3, as DNA: TGTGCCAGCTCCCGTCAGCGGGAGATCTACGAGCAGTACTTC. This gives the protein CASSRQREIYEQYF.

The V and J genes are TRBV7-2 and TRBJ2-7; 13 bases match TRBD2. CDR3 length: 15 residues. Looked up from germline, CDR1 is SGHTA and CDR2 is FQGNSA. V lost 5 bases, J lost 3 bases, and 4 bases stayed unmatched. The CDR3 loop is CASSRGLAGSYEQYF. CDR3 DNA: TGTGCCAGCAGCCGGGGACTAGCGGGAAGCTACGAGCAGTACTTC.

This clonotype has ten or more counts. The CDR3 sequence is CASSPLLETQYF. CDR3 DNA: TGTGCCAGCAGTCCCCTCCTGGAGACCCAGTACTTC. J is TRBJ2-5 and V is TRBV12-3 or TRBV12-4; no definite D call. Trimming took off 5 bases at V and 5 bases at J, with 9 bases between the two ends. The CDR3 loop spans 12 amino acids.

V usage is TRBV20-1 and J usage is TRBJ2-1, with a possible D match to TRBD1 (9 bases). This CDR3 is 16 amino acids long. Between the trimmed V and J ends, which lost 3 bases and 10 bases, there was a span of 25 bases. Germline values: CDR1 DFQATT, CDR2 SNEGSKA (reference sequence). The DNA for the CDR3 is TGCAGTGCTAGCGAAATAGCGGGACAGGGTAGACACGAGCAGTTCTTC. It specifies CSASEIAGQGRHEQFF.

This chain uses TRBV7-2 with TRBJ2-3, with TRBD2 matching over 12 bases. Germline lookup yields CDR1 SGHTA and CDR2 FQGNSA. The CDR3 is made up of 15 amino acids. V lost 5 bases to trimming and J lost 5 bases; unmatched junction nucleotides: 5. This CDR3 is CASSQTSGSRDTQYF. CDR3 DNA: TGTGCCAGCAGCCAGACTAGCGGGAGTCGAGATACGCAGTATTTT. Based on the CDR3 plus reference TRBV7-2 and TRBJ2-3, the full variable domain is GAGVSQSPSNKVTEKGKDVELRCDPISGHTALYWYRQSLGQGLEFLIYFQGNSAPDKSGLPSDRFSAERTGGSVSTLTIQRTQQEDSAVYLCASSQTSGSRDTQYFGPGTRLTVL.

In regard to this clonotype: One end of the junction is discordant with germline, which a read error may explain. The genes are TRBV7-9 and TRBJ1-1; D might be TRBD1 (5 bases). In germline, CDR1 is SEHNR, CDR2 FQNEAQ (reference sequence). The length of the CDR3 is 14 residues. CDR3 bases: TGTGCCAGCAGCCAAAACCAGGGTGCCCACGGAGCTTCCTTT. Translating it yields CASSQNQGAHGASF.

The genes are TRBV19 and TRBJ2-7; D not certain. Germline V gene lookup returns CDR1 LNHDA and CDR2 SQIVND (reference sequence). This CDR3 is 17 amino acids long. The V gene lost 5 bases and the J gene lost 5 bases, with 25 bases spanning the gap. CDR3 nucleotide sequence: TGTGCCAGTAGTGTCTCCCTTATAGGACCAGCTAAGGACGAGCAGTACTTC. Amino acid sequence: CASSVSLIGPAKDEQYF.

The chain joins TRBV20-1 to TRBJ1-4; D call uncertain. Germline values: CDR1 DFQATT, CDR2 SNEGSKA (reference sequence). The ends were cut back, 2 bases at V and 6 bases at J, with 10 bases in the middle. The CDR3 is made up of 13 amino acids. The CDR3: CSARNREYEKLFF. Written as DNA, the CDR3 is TGCAGTGCTAGAAATCGGGAATATGAAAAACTGTTTTTT.

This chain uses TRBV12-3 or TRBV12-4 with TRBJ2-5; D perhaps matches TRBD1 (6 bases). V dropped 5 bases and J dropped 9 bases, with 22 bases sitting between them. The CDR3 loop spans 15 amino acids. The CDR3 region is CASSHTGMGNQPQYF. The CDR3 region has the DNA TGTGCCAGCAGTCATACAGGGATGGGCAATCAGCCCCAGTACTTC.

The CDR3 loop reads CASARGTPRGEQFF. DNA of the CDR3: TGTGCCTCCGCTCGCGGGACCCCAAGAGGCGAGCAGTTCTTC. The chain employs TRBV24-1 and TRBJ2-1, with D possibly being TRBD2 (6 bases). The CDR3 totals 14 residues. V was pared by 12 bases and J by 10 bases, with 24 bases between. Germline CDR1 and CDR2: KGHDR and SFDVKD.